This T cell receptor (beta chain) was sequenced in a study of blood T cell repertoires in COVID-19. In the study overall: The study counted Cohort 3 donors as recovered given two negative PCRs, clearance, or symptom resolution.

All enrollees were roughly 18 to 100 years old and from around 25 US areas. Participants' own reports of clinical history determined their cohort assignment. Assay used: immunoSEQ multiplex PCR; TCRdb lists only in-frame clones, some missing. Found here are 330,000 or so clones, about 89% of them singletons; the top ten hold roughly 1.9%. Trimming shortened V by 1 base and J by 8 bases, and 14 bases separated the two germline ends. Germline CDR1 LNHDA, CDR2 SQIVND (reference sequence). This CDR3 has 14 amino acids. J is TRBJ1-2 and V is TRBV19; possible D gene TRBD1, 6 bases. The sequencing input was PBMCs or T cells enriched from blood (not recorded which). The receptor comes from a man aged 40-49 years in a cohort exposed to, infected with or recovered from COVID-19 (not recorded which). For the CDR3, the DNA is TGTGCCAGTAGTATAGTCCCAGGGGCCGGCGGCTACACCTTC. Translating gives CASSIVPGAGGYTF.